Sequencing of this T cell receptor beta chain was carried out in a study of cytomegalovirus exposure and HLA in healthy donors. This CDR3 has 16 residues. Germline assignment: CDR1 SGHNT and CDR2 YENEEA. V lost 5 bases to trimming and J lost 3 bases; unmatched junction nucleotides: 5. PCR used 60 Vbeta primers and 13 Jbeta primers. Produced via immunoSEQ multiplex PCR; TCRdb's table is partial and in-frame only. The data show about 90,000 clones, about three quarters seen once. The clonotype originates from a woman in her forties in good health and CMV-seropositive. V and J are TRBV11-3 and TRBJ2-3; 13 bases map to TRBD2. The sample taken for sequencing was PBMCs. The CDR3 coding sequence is TGTGCCAGCAGCGAACTGGGACTAGCGGGAACAGATACGCAGTATTTT. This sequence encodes CASSELGLAGTDTQYF.